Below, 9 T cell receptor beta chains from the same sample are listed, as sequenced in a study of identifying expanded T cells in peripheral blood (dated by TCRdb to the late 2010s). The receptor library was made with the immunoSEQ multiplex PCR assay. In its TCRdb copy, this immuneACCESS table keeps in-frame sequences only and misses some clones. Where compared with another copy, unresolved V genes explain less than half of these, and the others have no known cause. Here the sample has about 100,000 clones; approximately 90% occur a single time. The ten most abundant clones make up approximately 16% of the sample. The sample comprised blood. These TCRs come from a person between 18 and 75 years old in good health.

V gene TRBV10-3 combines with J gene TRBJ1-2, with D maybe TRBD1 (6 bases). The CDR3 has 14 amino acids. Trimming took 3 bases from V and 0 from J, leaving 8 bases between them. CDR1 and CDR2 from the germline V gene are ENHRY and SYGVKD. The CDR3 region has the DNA TGTGCCATCAGTGAAAGACAGGCTAACTATGGCTACACCTTC. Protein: CAISERQANYGYTF.

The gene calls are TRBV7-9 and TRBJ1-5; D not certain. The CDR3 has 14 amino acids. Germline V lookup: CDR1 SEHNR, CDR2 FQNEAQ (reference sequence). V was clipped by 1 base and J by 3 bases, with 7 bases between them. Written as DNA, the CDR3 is TGTGCCAGCAGCTTAGAAGGTTACAATCAGCCCCAGCATTTT. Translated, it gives CASSLEGYNQPQHF.

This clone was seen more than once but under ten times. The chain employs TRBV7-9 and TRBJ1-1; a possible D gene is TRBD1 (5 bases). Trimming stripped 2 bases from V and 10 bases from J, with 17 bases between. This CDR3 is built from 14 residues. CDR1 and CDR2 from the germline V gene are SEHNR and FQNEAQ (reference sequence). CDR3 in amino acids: CASSLPGPPGRAFF. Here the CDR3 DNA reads TGTGCCAGCAGCTTACCGGGACCACCTGGTCGAGCTTTCTTT.

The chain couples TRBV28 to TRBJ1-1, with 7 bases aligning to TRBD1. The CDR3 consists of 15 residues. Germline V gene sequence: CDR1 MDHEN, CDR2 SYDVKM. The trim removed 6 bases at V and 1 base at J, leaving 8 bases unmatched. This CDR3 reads CASRSLTGRNTEAFF. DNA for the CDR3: TGTGCCAGCAGATCATTGACAGGGAGGAACACTGAAGCTTTCTTT. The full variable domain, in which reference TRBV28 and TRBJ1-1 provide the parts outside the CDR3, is DVKVTQSSRYLVKRTGEKVFLECVQDMDHENMFWYRQDPGLGLRLIYFSYDVKMKEKGDIPEGYSVSREKKERFSLILESASTNQTSMYLCASRSLTGRNTEAFFGQGTRLTVV.

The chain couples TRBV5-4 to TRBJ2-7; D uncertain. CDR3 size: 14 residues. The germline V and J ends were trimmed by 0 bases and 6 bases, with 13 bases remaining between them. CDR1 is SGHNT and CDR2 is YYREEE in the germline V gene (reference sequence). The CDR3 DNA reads TGTGCCAGCAGCTTGGAAACCAGCTCCGGCGAGCAGTACTTC. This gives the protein CASSLETSSGEQYF. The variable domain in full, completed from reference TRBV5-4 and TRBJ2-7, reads ETGVTQSPTHLIKTRGQQVTLRCSSQSGHNTVSWYQQALGQGPQFIFQYYREEENGRGNFPPRFSGLQFPNYSSELNVNALELDDSALYLCASSLETSSGEQYFGPGTRLTVT.

This CDR3 is CASSRLTGAYEQYF. The DNA for the CDR3 is TGTGCCAGCAGTCGACTCACGGGGGCCTACGAGCAGTACTTC. The genes are TRBV6-5 and TRBJ2-7, with a tentative D call TRBD2 (6 bases). The V end lost 5 bases, the J end lost 2 bases, and 13 bases lay between the germline ends. The CDR3 contains 14 residues. Germline V gene sequence: CDR1 MNHEY, CDR2 SVGAGI.

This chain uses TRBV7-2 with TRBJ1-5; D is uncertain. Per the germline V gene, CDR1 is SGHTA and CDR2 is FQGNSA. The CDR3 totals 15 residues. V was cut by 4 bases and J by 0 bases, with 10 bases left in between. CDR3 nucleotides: TGTGCCAGCAGCTCCCCGGGGTATAGCAATCAGCCCCAGCATTTT. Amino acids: CASSSPGYSNQPQHF.

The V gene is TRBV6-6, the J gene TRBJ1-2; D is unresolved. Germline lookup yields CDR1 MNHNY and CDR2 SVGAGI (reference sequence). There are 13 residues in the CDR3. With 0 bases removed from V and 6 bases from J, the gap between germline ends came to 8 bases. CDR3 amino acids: CASSYSTQDGYTF. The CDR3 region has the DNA TGTGCCAGCAGTTACTCGACCCAGGATGGCTACACCTTC.

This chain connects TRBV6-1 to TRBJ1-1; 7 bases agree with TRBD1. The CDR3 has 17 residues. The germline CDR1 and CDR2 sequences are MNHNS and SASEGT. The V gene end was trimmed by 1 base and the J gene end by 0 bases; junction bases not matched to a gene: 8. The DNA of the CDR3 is TGTGCCAGCAGTGAAGGTTACAGGGGTTTCATGAACACTGAAGCTTTCTTT. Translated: CASSEGYRGFMNTEAFF.